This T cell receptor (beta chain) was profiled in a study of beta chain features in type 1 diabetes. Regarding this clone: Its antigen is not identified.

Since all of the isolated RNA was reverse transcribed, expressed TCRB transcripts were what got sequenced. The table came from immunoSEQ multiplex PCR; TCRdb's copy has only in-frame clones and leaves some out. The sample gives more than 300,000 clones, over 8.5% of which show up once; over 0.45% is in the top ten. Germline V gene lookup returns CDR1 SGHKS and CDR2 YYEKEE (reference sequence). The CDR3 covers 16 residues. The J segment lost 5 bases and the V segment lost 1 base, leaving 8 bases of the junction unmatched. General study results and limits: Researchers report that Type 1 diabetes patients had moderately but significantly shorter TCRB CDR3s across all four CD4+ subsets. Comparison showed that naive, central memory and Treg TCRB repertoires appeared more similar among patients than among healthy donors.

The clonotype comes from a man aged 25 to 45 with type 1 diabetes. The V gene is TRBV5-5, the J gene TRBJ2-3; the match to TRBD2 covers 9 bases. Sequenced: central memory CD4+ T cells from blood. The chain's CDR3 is CASSLLAGGPIDTQYF. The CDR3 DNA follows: TGTGCCAGCAGCTTGTTGGCGGGAGGGCCAATAGATACGCAGTATTTT.